This TCR beta chain was sequenced during a study of T cell repertoires in cytomegalovirus infection. Whole-study context: Public TCR beta signatures provided an indication of both CMV infection and a matching HLA type. Overall study findings and caveats: In two of eight donors, the top clonotype was HLA-C-restricted CMV-specific.

TCRdb ran MiXCR on the reads and lists one entry per CDR3 protein. The data contain some 590,000 distinct CDR3 sequences, roughly 43% of them singletons. This clonotype was seen a handful of times. What it binds is unknown. The source material was cultured PBMCs, sampled from culture after CMV antigen stimulation. The source is a human donor in good health (CMV status not recorded). Some clones in this sample may be carry-over from other donors' samples.

The CDR3 sequence is CASSFGFGFSTDTQYF. CDR3 DNA: TGTGCCAGCAGCTTTGGATTCGGGTTTAGCACAGATACGCAGTATTTT. The gene calls are TRBV7-9 and TRBJ2-3; D remains ambiguous. V was pared by 3 bases and J by 0 bases, with 13 bases between. The CDR3 has 16 amino acids. Germline CDR1 and CDR2: SEHNR and FQNEAQ (reference sequence).